This T cell receptor (beta chain) was documented in a study of blood T cell repertoires in COVID-19. TCRdb's table, derived via immunoSEQ multiplex PCR, lists solely in-frame clones and lacks some. The sample yields approximately 190,000 clones, 70% to 90% seen once. Trimming took 7 bases from V and 2 from J; bases not matched to a gene: 5. CDR1 LNHDA and CDR2 SQIVND come from the germline V gene (reference sequence). This CDR3 is 15 amino acids long. The TCR was taken from a man in his sixties with active or convalescent COVID-19. The sequenced material came from peripheral blood. The chain links TRBV19 to TRBJ1-3; 10 nucleotides match TRBD1. CDR3 sequence: CASNLGTGAGNTIYF. The CDR3 nucleotides are TGTGCCAGTAACCTCGGGACAGGGGCTGGAAACACCATATATTTT.